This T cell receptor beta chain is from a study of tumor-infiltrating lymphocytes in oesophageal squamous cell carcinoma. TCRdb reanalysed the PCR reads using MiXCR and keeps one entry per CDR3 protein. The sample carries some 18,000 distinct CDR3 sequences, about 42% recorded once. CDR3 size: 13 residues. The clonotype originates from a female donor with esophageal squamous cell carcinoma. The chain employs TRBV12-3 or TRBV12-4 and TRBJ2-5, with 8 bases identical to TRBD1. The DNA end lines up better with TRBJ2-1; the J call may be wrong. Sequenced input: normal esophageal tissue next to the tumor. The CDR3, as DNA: TGTGCCAGCAGTTCCGGGACAGGACATGAGCAGTTCTTC. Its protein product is CASSSGTGHEQFF.